A single sample gave rise to the 11 T cell receptor beta chains below, sequenced in a study of shared T cell receptors in the human thymus. The table came from immunoSEQ multiplex PCR; TCRdb's copy has only in-frame clones and leaves some out. Of approximately 760,000 clones listed, approximately 83% are singletons. The sample also formed part of further work on human thymus T cells.

Sequenced sample: thymocytes. These receptors all stem from a girl in the first two years of life with a congenital heart defect.

V and J are TRBV7-2 and TRBJ1-1; TRBD1 matches 7 bases. Germline CDR1 SGHTA, CDR2 FQGNSA. Germline trimming cut 0 bases from V and 4 bases from J; bases unmatched to any gene: 2. The CDR3 runs to 14 residues. The CDR3 is CASSLAQGGTEAFF. The DNA of the CDR3 is TGTGCCAGCAGCTTAGCCCAGGGGGGCACTGAAGCTTTCTTT. The variable domain in full, completed from reference TRBV7-2 and TRBJ1-1, reads GAGVSQSPSNKVTEKGKDVELRCDPISGHTALYWYRQSLGQGLEFLIYFQGNSAPDKSGLPSDRFSAERTGGSVSTLTIQRTQQEDSAVYLCASSLAQGGTEAFFGQGTRLTVV.

The chain links TRBV2 to TRBJ1-1; tentatively, D is TRBD1 (5 bases). V lost 11 bases to trimming and J lost 0 bases, with 25 bases between them. This CDR3 is 17 amino acids long. CDR1 and CDR2 from the germline V gene are SNHLY and FYNNEI. The CDR3 nucleotides read TGTGCCCATAGGGAACCGGAGACAGCACCTGTGAACACTGAAGCTTTCTTT. It specifies CAHREPETAPVNTEAFF.

This chain links TRBV6-1 with TRBJ1-5, with TRBD1 matching over 7 bases. The CDR3 has 15 amino acids. The V gene end was trimmed by 4 bases and the J gene end by 5 bases; junction bases not matched to a gene: 8. In germline, CDR1 is MNHNS, CDR2 SASEGT. CDR3 nucleotide sequence: TGTGCCAGCAGTGGACGGACAGGTTCGGATCAGCCCCAGCATTTT. It specifies CASSGRTGSDQPQHF.

CDR3 nucleotides: TGCGCCAGCAGCCAACAGCTTCCAGGGGGTGCTTATAGCAATCAGCCCCAGCATTTT. Its translation: CASSQQLPGGAYSNQPQHF. V usage is TRBV4-1 and J usage is TRBJ1-5, with TRBD1 matching over 7 bases. Germline trimming cut 2 bases from V and 0 bases from J; bases unmatched to any gene: 13. The CDR3 is made up of 19 amino acids. The germline CDR1 and CDR2 sequences are MGHRA and YSYEKL.

The chain has TRBV27 and TRBJ2-1, with 12 bases that match TRBD2. The CDR3 has 15 amino acids. Per the germline V gene, CDR1 is MNHEY and CDR2 is SMNVEV (reference sequence). V dropped 4 bases and J dropped 4; count of bases not matched to a gene: 2. The CDR3 spells CASSSSGGAYNEQFF. The CDR3 DNA reads TGTGCCAGCAGTTCTAGCGGGGGGGCTTACAATGAGCAGTTCTTC.

The rearrangement uses TRBV27 and TRBJ1-5; TRBD1 aligns across 8 bases. There are 18 residues in the CDR3. The J segment lost 3 bases and the V segment lost 2 bases, leaving 12 bases of the junction unmatched. CDR1 is MNHEY, CDR2 SMNVEV, per germline (reference sequence). The chain's CDR3 is CASSLDGRGTGNNQPQHF. CDR3 nucleotides: TGTGCCAGCAGTTTAGATGGCAGAGGGACAGGCAACAATCAGCCCCAGCATTTT.

This chain links TRBV7-8 with TRBJ2-3, with D possibly TRBD1 on 5 matching bases. Per germline, CDR1 SGHVS and CDR2 FQNEAQ. The CDR3 is 16 amino acids. Trimming removed 6 bases at V and 0 bases at J, with 16 bases between. DNA of the CDR3: TGTGCCAGCAGGGTGGGCAGGGCGAAAAGCACAGATACGCAGTATTTT. Translation gives CASRVGRAKSTDTQYF.

The chain has TRBV30 and TRBJ1-2; D call uncertain. Germline CDR1 GTSNPN, CDR2 SVGIG (reference sequence). Between the trimmed V and J ends, which lost 1 base and 1 base, there was a span of 13 bases. This CDR3 region has 15 residues. CDR3 in amino acids: CAWSEGGKDNYGYTF. The CDR3 nucleotides are TGTGCCTGGAGTGAAGGAGGGAAGGATAACTATGGCTACACCTTC.

The chain joins TRBV6-5 to TRBJ1-1; weak D call: TRBD1 (5 bases). Looked up from germline, CDR1 is MNHEY and CDR2 is SVGAGI. This CDR3 region has 13 residues. The V and J ends lost 4 bases and 6 bases respectively, with 12 bases between them. CDR3 sequence reads: CASSWGGNAEAFF. CDR3 DNA: TGTGCCAGCAGTTGGGGGGGTAACGCTGAAGCTTTCTTT.

This chain joins TRBV28 and TRBJ1-1; the D is unclear. Trimming took 3 bases from V and 1 from J, leaving 15 bases between them. From germline, CDR1 is MDHEN and CDR2 SYDVKM. The CDR3 is 16 residues long. The CDR3 DNA follows: TGTGCCAGCAGTTTTCCGTCACTGATTGAGAACACTGAAGCTTTCTTT. This codes for CASSFPSLIENTEAFF.

This chain uses TRBV5-1 with TRBJ1-2; D remains unclear. This CDR3 contains 14 residues. Trimming left V 4 bases short and J 0 bases short, with 10 bases between. Germline CDR1 and CDR2: SGHRS and YFSETQ. CDR3 DNA: TGCGCCAGCAGCCATTACAGTACTAACTATGGCTACACCTTC. Translating it yields CASSHYSTNYGYTF.